These 14 T cell receptor beta chains originate from one sample sequenced in a study of shared clonotypes between healthy human individuals. Measured with immunoSEQ multiplex PCR; TCRdb has only the in-frame clones, and not every one. The table has roughly 2.4 million clones, almost 96% seen once. Sequencing was done on a sample of naive CD4+ T cells sorted from blood. This sample's subset: CD45RA+ positively selected. The receptors were sampled from a man younger than 30 in good health.

This rearrangement joins TRBV27 to TRBJ1-4, with D perhaps matching TRBD1 (6 bases). The CDR3 contains 15 residues. Trimming shortened V by 5 bases and J by 2 bases, and 12 bases separated the two germline ends. Germline CDR1 MNHEY, CDR2 SMNVEV (reference sequence). As DNA, the CDR3 is TGTGCCAGCAGTCTTGGGGGGCCTACTAATGAAAAACTGTTTTTT. As protein: CASSLGGPTNEKLFF.

The V call is TRBV10-3, the J call TRBJ1-1; D gene ambiguous. Germline CDR1 ENHRY, CDR2 SYGVKD. V was clipped by 10 bases and J by 1 base, with 13 bases between them. This CDR3 comprises 13 residues. CDR3 sequence (DNA): TGTGCCACCCGAGATAGCCAGAACACTGAAGCTTTCTTT. As protein: CATRDSQNTEAFF.

The chain couples TRBV15 to TRBJ1-4, with TRBD1 matching over 7 bases. The CDR3 has 17 residues. CDR1 and CDR2 (germline): LNHNV, YYDKDF (reference sequence). After removal of 4 bases from V and 4 bases from J, the junction contained 12 bases not matched to a gene. CDR3 in amino acids: CATSTGDSLGGNEKLFF. CDR3 DNA sequence: TGTGCCACCAGCACAGGGGACAGCCTGGGGGGTAATGAAAAACTGTTTTTT.

Turning to this clone: Other DNA sequences in this specimen translate into the identical CDR3. V is TRBV5-4 and J is TRBJ2-5; 11 bases align to TRBD2. This CDR3 region has 16 residues. The V gene end was trimmed by 0 bases and the J gene end by 3 bases; junction bases not matched to a gene: 4. Germline CDR1 is SGHNT and CDR2 is YYREEE (reference sequence). In DNA, the CDR3 is TGTGCCAGCAGCTTGGGGCTAGCGGGGGGCGAAGAGACCCAGTACTTC. Amino acids: CASSLGLAGGEETQYF.

Here the CDR3 reads CAGTRESDYGYTF. For the CDR3, the DNA is TGTGCCGGGACCAGGGAAAGTGACTATGGCTACACCTTC. V usage is TRBV30 and J usage is TRBJ1-2; D perhaps matches TRBD1 (5 bases). Germline CDR1 and CDR2: GTSNPN and SVGIG (reference sequence). V gave up 8 bases and J gave up 3 bases, with 16 bases separating them. The CDR3 has 13 residues.

This clone was recorded only once. CDR3 nucleotides: TGTGCCAGCAGCGTCTCGACAGGCCAAGAGACCCAGTACTTC. This encodes CASSVSTGQETQYF. The chain uses TRBV9 and TRBJ2-5, with D possibly TRBD1 on 6 matching bases. The CDR3 is 14 amino acids. Trimming cost V 2 bases and J 1 base, with 9 bases left between them. Per the germline V gene, CDR1 is SGDLS and CDR2 is YYNGEE.

The gene calls are TRBV7-9 and TRBJ1-5, with 9 bases that match TRBD1. The germline CDR1 and CDR2 sequences are SEHNR and FQNEAQ (reference sequence). After removal of 5 bases from V and 5 bases from J, the junction contained 4 bases not matched to a gene. The CDR3 is 14 residues long. CDR3 sequence (DNA): TGTGCCAGCAGCAAGGACAGGGGTGATCAGCCCCAGCATTTT. Amino acids: CASSKDRGDQPQHF. Looking up the rest from reference TRBV7-9 and TRBJ1-5 gives the full variable domain: DTGVSQNPRHKITKRGQNVTFRCDPISEHNRLYWYRQTLGQGPEFLTYFQNEAQLEKSRLLSDRFSAERPKGSFSTLEIQRTEQGDSAMYLCASSKDRGDQPQHFGDGTRLSIL.

This clone was found a few times. This chain links TRBV18 with TRBJ1-1; possibly TRBD1 for D (6 bases). Trimming removed 4 bases from V and 8 bases from J, with 14 bases in between. Germline CDR1 and CDR2: KGHSH and LQKENI. The CDR3 sequence is 13 residues long. The CDR3 coding sequence is TGTGCCAGCTCACAAGGCAGGGGTGACGAAGCTTTCTTT. It yields the protein CASSQGRGDEAFF.

V and J are TRBV9 and TRBJ2-3; TRBD2 might be the D (5 bases). Trimming cost V 0 bases and J 0 bases, with 17 bases left between them. The CDR3 is 18 amino acids. Germline V gene data show CDR1 as SGDLS and CDR2 as YYNGEE. CDR3 in amino acids: CASSVGAVTGSSTDTQYF. CDR3 in DNA: TGTGCCAGCAGCGTAGGGGCCGTAACGGGGTCTAGCACAGATACGCAGTATTTT.

The rearrangement joins TRBV2 to TRBJ2-7, with D perhaps matching TRBD2 (5 bases). The V end lost 5 bases, the J end lost 7 bases, and 15 bases lay between the germline ends. This CDR3 contains 13 residues. CDR1 and CDR2 (germline): SNHLY, FYNNEI. The CDR3 protein is CASSPYSGIEQYF. CDR3 in DNA: TGTGCCAGCAGTCCCTACAGCGGAATAGAGCAGTACTTC.

DNA for the CDR3: TGCAGCGCTGTAGTAAGTCTAGCGCGAGAGACCCAGTACTTC. Translating it yields CSAVVSLARETQYF. This chain uses TRBV29-1 with TRBJ2-5, with D perhaps TRBD2 (6 bases). The CDR3 spans 14 residues. The V end was cut by 7 bases, the J end by 4 bases, with 19 bases between. CDR1 and CDR2 from the germline V gene are SQVTM and ANQGSEA.

The chain employs TRBV5-1 and TRBJ2-5; D is perhaps TRBD2 (6 bases). The germline CDR1 and CDR2 sequences are SGHRS and YFSETQ. V was shortened by 0 bases and J by 1 base, with 10 bases between the two germline ends. The CDR3 sequence is 15 residues long. The CDR3 loop reads CASSLAGAFQETQYF. In nucleotides, the CDR3 is TGCGCCAGCAGCTTGGCGGGAGCTTTCCAAGAGACCCAGTACTTC.

CDR3 sequence (DNA): TGTGCCACCAGCAGAGAGTGGGGGCTGAACACTGAAGCTTTCTTT. Translation: CATSREWGLNTEAFF. J is TRBJ1-1 and V is TRBV15; D possibly corresponds to TRBD1 (6 bases). The CDR3 runs to 15 residues. Germline lookup yields CDR1 LNHNV and CDR2 YYDKDF (reference sequence). Trimming stripped 0 bases from V and 0 bases from J, with 8 bases between.

Details on this clone: This sample includes further DNA sequences coding for the same CDR3. V and J are TRBV7-2 and TRBJ2-7, with D possibly TRBD2 on 5 matching bases. V lost 0 bases and J lost 2, with 8 bases in between. This CDR3 has 14 residues. CDR1 and CDR2 from the germline V gene are SGHTA and FQGNSA. Here the CDR3 DNA reads TGTGCCAGCAGCTTAGCTCGGGGTCCCTACGAGCAGTACTTC. Amino acid sequence: CASSLARGPYEQYF.